The clone carrying this T cell receptor beta chain was seen once. Its antigen remains unidentified. Method: immunoSEQ multiplex PCR; TCRdb's copy keeps in-frame clones and lacks some. This table holds some 31,000 clones, more than 75% found once. Per germline, CDR1 DFQATT and CDR2 SNEGSKA (reference sequence). The CDR3 has 11 amino acids. This entry comes from a study of T cells in tuberculosis. Regarding the study as a whole: Using the GMM-specific repertoire gave approximately 89% accuracy versus over 60% with motifs.

Time point indicated: new active TB diagnosis, blood taken before or within 7 days of starting treatment. The sample was PBMCs, taken at tuberculosis diagnosis. The chain recombines TRBV20-1 with TRBJ1-2; D remains unclear. The source is an adult with tuberculosis. The CDR3 region has the DNA TGCAGCGGGAGTTCTAACTATGGCTACACCTTC. It codes for CSGSSNYGYTF.